Sequencing of this T cell receptor (beta chain) was carried out in a study of spatial heterogeneity in lung cancer. Across the study: Sequence detection consistently recorded a greater number of beta-chain than alpha-chain sequences.

The time point here: sample taken at primary tumor resection. Unsorted whole RNA samples from tumor, nontumor lung or frozen PBMC were sequenced. There were 75 or so donors, all of them untreated patients with early-stage non-small cell lung cancer. The library protocol tagged each TCR cDNA with a unique molecular identifier. TCRdb itself ran the 5' RACE reads through MiXCR, one entry per CDR3 protein. The sample includes around 45,000 distinct CDR3 sequences, roughly 13% of them seen just once. The CDR3 spans 13 residues. CDR1 MGHDK and CDR2 SYGVNS come from the germline V gene. The trim removed 5 bases at V and 3 bases at J, leaving 2 bases unmatched. With regard to this clonotype: Its target is unknown.

Study results and limitations: Blood contained ubiquitous expanded tumor TCRs more at resection than at follow-up.

Sequences were derived from PBMCs, sampled at surgery. The chain links TRBV25-1 to TRBJ2-7, with 9 bases lining up with TRBD1. The TCR was taken from a male donor with early-stage non-small cell lung cancer. Written as DNA, the CDR3 is TGTGCCAGCAGTCGGGACAGGGACTACGAGCAGTACTTC. Translation gives CASSRDRDYEQYF.